Included here is one T cell receptor (beta chain) sequence, with context. CDR1 and CDR2 (germline): GTSNPN, SVGIG (reference sequence). The V gene lost 2 bases and the J gene lost 4 bases, with 9 bases spanning the gap. The CDR3 is 13 residues long. The sample is drawn from a study of blood T cell repertoires in COVID-19. Study context: From the United States, Italy and Spain came samples of acute and convalescent COVID-19. The cDNA or gDNA used as material had been derived from T cells, B-cell-depleted T cells, or PBMCs.

In the source study's methods: Reference gene primer amplification yielded estimated nucleated cell counts. The data were produced by immunoSEQ multiplex PCR, yet TCRdb's version contains in-frame clones alone and is incomplete. Clone size and V and J calls were adopted from that table, with D and trimming inferred from the DNA. This table has 450,000 to 500,000 clones, roughly 85% appearing once. This rearrangement joins TRBV30 to TRBJ1-5; D gene unclear. Sequenced input: peripheral blood. The receptor was isolated from a human donor in a cohort sampled during active COVID-19. CDR3 loop: CAWSQRKNQPQHF. CDR3 nucleotide sequence: TGTGCCTGGAGTCAGAGGAAAAATCAGCCCCAGCATTTT.